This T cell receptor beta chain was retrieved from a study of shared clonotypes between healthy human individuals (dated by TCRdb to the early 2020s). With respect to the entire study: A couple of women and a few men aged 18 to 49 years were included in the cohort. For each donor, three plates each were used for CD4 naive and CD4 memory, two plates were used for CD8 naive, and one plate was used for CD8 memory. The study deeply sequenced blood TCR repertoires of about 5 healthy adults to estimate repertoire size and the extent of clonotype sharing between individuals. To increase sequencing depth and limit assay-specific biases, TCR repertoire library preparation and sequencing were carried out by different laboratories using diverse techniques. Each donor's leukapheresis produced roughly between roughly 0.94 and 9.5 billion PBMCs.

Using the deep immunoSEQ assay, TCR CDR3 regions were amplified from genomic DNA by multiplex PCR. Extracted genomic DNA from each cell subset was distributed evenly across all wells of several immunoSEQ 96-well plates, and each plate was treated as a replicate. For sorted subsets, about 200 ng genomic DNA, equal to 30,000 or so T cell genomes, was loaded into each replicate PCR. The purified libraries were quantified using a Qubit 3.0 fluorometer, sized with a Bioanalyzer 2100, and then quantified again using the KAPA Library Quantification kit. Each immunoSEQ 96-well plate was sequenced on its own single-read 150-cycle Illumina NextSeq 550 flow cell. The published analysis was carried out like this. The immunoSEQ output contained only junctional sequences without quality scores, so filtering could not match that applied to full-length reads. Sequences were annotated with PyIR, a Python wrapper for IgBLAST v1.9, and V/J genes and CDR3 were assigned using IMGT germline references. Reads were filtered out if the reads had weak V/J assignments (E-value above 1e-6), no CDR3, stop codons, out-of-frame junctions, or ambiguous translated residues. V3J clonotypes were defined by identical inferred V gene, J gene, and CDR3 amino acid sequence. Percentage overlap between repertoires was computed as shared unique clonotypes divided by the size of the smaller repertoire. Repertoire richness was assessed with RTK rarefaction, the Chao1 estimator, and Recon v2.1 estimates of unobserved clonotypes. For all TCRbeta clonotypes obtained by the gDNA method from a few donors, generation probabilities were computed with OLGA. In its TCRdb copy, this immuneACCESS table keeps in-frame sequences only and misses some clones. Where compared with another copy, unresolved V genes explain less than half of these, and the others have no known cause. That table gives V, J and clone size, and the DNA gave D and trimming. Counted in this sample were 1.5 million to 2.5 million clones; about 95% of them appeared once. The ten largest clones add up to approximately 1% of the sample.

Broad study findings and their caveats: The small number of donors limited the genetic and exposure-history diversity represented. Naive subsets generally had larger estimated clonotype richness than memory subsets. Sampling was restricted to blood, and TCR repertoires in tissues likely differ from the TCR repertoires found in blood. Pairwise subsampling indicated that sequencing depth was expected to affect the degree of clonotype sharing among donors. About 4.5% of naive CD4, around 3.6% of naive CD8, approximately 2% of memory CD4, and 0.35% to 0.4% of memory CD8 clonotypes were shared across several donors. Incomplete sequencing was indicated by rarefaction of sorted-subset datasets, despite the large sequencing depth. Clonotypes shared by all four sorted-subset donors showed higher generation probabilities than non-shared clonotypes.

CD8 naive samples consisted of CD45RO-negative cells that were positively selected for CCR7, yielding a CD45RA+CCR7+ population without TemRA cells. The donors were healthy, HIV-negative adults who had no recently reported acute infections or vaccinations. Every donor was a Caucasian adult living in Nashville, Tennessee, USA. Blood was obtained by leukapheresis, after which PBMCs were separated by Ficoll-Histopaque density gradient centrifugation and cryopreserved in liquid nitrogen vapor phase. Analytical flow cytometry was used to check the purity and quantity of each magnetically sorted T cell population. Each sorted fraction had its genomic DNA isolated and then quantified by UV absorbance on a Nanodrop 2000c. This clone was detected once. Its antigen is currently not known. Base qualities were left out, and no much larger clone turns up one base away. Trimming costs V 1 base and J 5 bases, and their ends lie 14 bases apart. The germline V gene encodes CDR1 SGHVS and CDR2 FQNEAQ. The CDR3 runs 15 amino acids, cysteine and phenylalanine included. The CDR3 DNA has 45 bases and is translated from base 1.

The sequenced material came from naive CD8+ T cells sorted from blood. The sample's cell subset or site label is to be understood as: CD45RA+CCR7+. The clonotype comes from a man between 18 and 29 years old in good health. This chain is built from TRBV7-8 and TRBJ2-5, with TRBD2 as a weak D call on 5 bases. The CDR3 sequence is CASSLVGFRGETQYF. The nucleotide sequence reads TGTGCCAGCAGCTTAGTGGGCTTCCGCGGGGAGACCCAGTACTTC.